This T cell receptor (beta chain) was sequenced during a study of cytomegalovirus exposure and HLA in healthy donors. Concerning this clone itself: The antigen is undetermined.

The CDR3 extends over 15 amino acids. Germline V CDR1 and CDR2: KGHSH, LQKENI. Trimming at V came to 4 bases and at J to 4 bases, leaving 7 bases not matched to a gene. Both 60 Vbeta primers and 13 Jbeta primers went into the PCR. Assay: immunoSEQ multiplex PCR; the TCRdb copy retains only in-frame clones and omits some. The table shows around 130,000 clones, with 82% occurring only once. Study-wide results and caveats: Excluded: some indistinguishable V segments such as TRBV6-2 and TRBV6-3. Some TCR beta chains (around 160 of them) were listed as cytomegalovirus-associated. A likely sequencing artifact accounted for one observed cluster of highly shared sequence variants.

Sequencing was performed on PBMCs. The rearrangement uses TRBV18 and TRBJ1-5; TRBD1 aligns across 7 bases. This receptor was identified in a boy aged 2 to 10 in good health and CMV-seronegative. CDR3 loop: CASSLTGTDNQPQHF. In DNA, the CDR3 is TGTGCCAGCTCACTAACAGGGACAGATAATCAGCCCCAGCATTTT.